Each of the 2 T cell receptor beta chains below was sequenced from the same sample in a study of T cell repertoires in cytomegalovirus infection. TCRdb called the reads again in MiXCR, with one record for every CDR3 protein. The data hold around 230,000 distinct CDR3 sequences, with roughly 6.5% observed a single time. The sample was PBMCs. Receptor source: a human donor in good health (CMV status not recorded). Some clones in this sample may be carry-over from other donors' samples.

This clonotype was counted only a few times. CDR3 DNA sequence: TGTGCCAGCGGCAGGGCCTTGAACACTGAAGCTTTCTTT. Encoded protein: CASGRALNTEAFF. The gene calls are TRBV4-2 and TRBJ1-1, with D tentatively TRBD1 (5 bases). The length of the CDR3 is 13 residues. Per germline, CDR1 LGHNA and CDR2 YNFKEQ. V lost 8 bases and J 0 bases, leaving 10 bases between the germline ends.

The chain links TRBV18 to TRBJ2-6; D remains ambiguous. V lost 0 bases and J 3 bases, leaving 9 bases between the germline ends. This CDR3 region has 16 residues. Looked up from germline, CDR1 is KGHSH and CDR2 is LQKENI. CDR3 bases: TGTGCCAGCTCACCACCTGGGGATTATGGGGCCAACGTCCTGACTTTC. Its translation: CASSPPGDYGANVLTF.